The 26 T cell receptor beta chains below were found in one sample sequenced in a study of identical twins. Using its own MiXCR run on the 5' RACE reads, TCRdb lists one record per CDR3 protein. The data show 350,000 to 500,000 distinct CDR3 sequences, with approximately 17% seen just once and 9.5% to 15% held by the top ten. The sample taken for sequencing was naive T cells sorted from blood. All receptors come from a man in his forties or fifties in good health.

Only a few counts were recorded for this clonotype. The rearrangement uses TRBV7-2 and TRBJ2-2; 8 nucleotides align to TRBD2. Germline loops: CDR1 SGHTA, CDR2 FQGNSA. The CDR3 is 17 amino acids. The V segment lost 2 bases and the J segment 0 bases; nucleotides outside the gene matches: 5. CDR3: CASSLLSTSANTGELFF. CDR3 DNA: TGTGCCAGCAGCTTATTGTCGACTAGCGCGAACACCGGGGAGCTGTTTTTT.

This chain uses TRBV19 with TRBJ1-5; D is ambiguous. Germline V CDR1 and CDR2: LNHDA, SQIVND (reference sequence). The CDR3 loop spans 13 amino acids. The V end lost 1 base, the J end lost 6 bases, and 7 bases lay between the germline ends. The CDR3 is CASSIVGSQPQHF. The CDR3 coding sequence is TGTGCCAGTAGTATAGTGGGGAGTCAGCCCCAGCATTTT.

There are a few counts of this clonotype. Here the CDR3 DNA reads TGCGCCAGCACCTCCTTATGGGGGGGAATCACCGGGGAGCTGTTTTTT. It codes for CASTSLWGGITGELFF. The chain recombines TRBV4-1 with TRBJ2-2, with 7 bases identical to TRBD2. Germline CDR1 reads MGHRA; CDR2 reads YSYEKL. The CDR3 has 16 residues. Trimming cost V 7 bases and J 4 bases; bases outside gene matches: 12.

CDR3 sequence reads: CASSPERGLNEKLFF. The CDR3 bases are TGTGCCAGCAGCCCAGAGAGAGGTCTGAATGAAAAACTGTTTTTT. The genes are TRBV11-2 and TRBJ1-4, with D unclear. CDR1 is SGHAT and CDR2 is FQNNGV in the germline V gene. The CDR3 loop spans 15 amino acids. Trimming pared 5 bases from V and 5 bases from J, leaving 15 bases between.

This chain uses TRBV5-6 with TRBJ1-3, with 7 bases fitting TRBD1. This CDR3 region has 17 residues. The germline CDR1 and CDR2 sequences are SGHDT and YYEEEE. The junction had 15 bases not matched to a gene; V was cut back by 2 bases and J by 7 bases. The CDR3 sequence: CASSFSQTGYQRNTIYF. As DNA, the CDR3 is TGTGCCAGCAGCTTCAGTCAGACAGGGTATCAGAGGAACACCATATATTTT.

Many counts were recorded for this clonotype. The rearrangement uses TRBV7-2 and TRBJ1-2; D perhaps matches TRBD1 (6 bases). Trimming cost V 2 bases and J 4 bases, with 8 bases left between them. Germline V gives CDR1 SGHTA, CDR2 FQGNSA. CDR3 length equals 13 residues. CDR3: CASSLSGVYGYTF. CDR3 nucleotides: TGTGCCAGCAGCTTATCAGGGGTCTATGGCTACACCTTC. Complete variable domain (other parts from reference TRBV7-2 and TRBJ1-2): GAGVSQSPSNKVTEKGKDVELRCDPISGHTALYWYRQSLGQGLEFLIYFQGNSAPDKSGLPSDRFSAERTGGSVSTLTIQRTQQEDSAVYLCASSLSGVYGYTFGSGTRLTVV.

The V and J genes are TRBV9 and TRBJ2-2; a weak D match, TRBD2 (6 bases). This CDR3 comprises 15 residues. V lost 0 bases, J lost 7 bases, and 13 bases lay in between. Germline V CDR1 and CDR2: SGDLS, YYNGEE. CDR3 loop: CASSVEVRRDGELFF. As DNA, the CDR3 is TGTGCCAGCAGCGTAGAGGTTCGGCGGGACGGGGAGCTGTTTTTT. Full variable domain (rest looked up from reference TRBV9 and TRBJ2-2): DSGVTQTPKHLITATGQRVTLRCSPRSGDLSVYWYQQSLDQGLQFLIQYYNGEERAKGNILERFSAQQFPDLHSELNLSSLELGDSALYFCASSVEVRRDGELFFGEGSRLTVL.

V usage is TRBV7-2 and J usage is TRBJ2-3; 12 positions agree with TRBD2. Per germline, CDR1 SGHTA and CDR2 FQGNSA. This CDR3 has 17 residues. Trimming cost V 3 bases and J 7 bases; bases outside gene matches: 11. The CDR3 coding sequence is TGTGCCAGCAGCTTTGGCGTGAAGACTAGCGGGAGAAATACGCAGTATTTT. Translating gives CASSFGVKTSGRNTQYF.

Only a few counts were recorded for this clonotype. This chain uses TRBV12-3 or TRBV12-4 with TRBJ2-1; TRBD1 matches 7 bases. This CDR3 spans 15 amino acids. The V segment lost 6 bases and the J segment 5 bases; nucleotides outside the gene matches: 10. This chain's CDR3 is CASSLGQRRNNEQFF. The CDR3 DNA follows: TGTGCCAGCAGCTTGGGACAGCGGCGCAACAATGAGCAGTTCTTC.

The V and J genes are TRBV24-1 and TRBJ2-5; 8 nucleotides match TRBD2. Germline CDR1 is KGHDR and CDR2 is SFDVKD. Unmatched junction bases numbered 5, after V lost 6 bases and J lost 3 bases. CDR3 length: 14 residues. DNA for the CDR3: TGTGCCACCAGTCCGGGGGGGAGCAAAGAGACCCAGTACTTC. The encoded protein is CATSPGGSKETQYF.

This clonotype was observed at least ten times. The CDR3 region is CASSQGYFQDSYGYTF. CDR3 in DNA: TGTGCCAGCAGCCAAGGGTACTTCCAGGACAGCTATGGCTACACCTTC. The chain links TRBV3-1 to TRBJ1-2; D is perhaps TRBD1 (6 bases). The CDR3 has 16 residues. V gave up 1 base and J gave up 4 bases, with 16 bases separating them. CDR1 and CDR2 from the germline V gene are LGHDT and YNNKEL (reference sequence). Supplemented by reference TRBV3-1 and TRBJ1-2, the full variable domain reads DTAVSQTPKYLVTQMGNDKSIKCEQNLGHDTMYWYKQDSKKFLKIMFSYNNKELIINETVPNRFSPKSPDKAHLNLHINSLELGDSAVYFCASSQGYFQDSYGYTFGSGTRLTVV.

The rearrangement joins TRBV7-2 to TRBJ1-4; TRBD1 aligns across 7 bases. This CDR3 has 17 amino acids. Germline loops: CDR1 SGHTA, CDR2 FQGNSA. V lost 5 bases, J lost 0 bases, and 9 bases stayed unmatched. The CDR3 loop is CASSPQLGTATNEKLFF. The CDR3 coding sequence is TGTGCCAGCAGCCCTCAATTAGGGACAGCAACTAATGAAAAACTGTTTTTT. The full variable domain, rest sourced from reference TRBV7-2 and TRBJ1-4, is GAGVSQSPSNKVTEKGKDVELRCDPISGHTALYWYRQSLGQGLEFLIYFQGNSAPDKSGLPSDRFSAERTGGSVSTLTIQRTQQEDSAVYLCASSPQLGTATNEKLFFGSGTQLSVL.

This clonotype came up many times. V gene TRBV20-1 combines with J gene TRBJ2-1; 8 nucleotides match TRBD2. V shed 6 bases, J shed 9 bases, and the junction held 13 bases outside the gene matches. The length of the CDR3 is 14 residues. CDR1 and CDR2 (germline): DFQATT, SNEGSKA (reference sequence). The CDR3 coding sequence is TGCAGTGCCGGGAGGGGACCAGGTAACAGTGAGCAGTTCTTC. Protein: CSAGRGPGNSEQFF.

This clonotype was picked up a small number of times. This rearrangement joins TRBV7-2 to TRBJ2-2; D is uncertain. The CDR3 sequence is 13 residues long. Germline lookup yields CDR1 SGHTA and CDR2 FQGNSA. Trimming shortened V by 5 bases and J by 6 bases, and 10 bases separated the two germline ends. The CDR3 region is CASSPEASGELFF. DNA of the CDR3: TGTGCCAGCAGCCCAGAGGCATCCGGGGAGCTGTTTTTT.

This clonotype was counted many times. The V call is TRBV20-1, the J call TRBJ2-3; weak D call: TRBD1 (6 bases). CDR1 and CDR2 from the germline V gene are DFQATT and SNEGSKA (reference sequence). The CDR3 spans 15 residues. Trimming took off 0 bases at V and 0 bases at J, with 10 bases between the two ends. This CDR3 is CSARDAGTSTDTQYF. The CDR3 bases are TGCAGTGCTAGAGACGCCGGGACAAGCACAGATACGCAGTATTTT.

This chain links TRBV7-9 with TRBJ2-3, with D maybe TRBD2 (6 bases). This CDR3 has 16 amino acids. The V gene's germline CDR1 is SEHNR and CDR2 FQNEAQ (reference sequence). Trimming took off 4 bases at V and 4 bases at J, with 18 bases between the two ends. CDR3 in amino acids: CASSSPGVTRADTQYF. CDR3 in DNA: TGTGCCAGCAGCTCCCCGGGAGTTACAAGGGCAGATACGCAGTATTTT. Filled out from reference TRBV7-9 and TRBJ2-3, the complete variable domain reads DTGVSQNPRHKITKRGQNVTFRCDPISEHNRLYWYRQTLGQGPEFLTYFQNEAQLEKSRLLSDRFSAERPKGSFSTLEIQRTEQGDSAMYLCASSSPGVTRADTQYFGPGTRLTVL.

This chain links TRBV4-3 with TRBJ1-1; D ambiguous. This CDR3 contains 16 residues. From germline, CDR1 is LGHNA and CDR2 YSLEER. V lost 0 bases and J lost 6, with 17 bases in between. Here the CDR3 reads CASSQDRVRSVAEAFF. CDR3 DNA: TGCGCCAGCAGCCAAGATCGGGTCAGATCGGTCGCTGAAGCTTTCTTT.

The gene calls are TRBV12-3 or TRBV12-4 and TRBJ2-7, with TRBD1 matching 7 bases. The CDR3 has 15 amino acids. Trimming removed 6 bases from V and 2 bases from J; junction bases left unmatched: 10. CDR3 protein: CASRKPGTVPYEQYF. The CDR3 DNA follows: TGTGCCAGCAGGAAACCCGGGACAGTACCCTACGAGCAGTACTTC.

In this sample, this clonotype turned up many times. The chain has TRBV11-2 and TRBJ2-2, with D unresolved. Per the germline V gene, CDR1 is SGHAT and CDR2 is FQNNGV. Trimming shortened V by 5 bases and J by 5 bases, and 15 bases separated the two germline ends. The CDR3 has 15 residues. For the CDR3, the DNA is TGTGCCAGCAGCCAAGTTACGGCTGGGACCGGGGAGCTGTTTTTT. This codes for CASSQVTAGTGELFF. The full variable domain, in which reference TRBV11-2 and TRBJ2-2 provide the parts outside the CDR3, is EAGVAQSPRYKIIEKRQSVAFWCNPISGHATLYWYQQILGQGPKLLIQFQNNGVVDDSQLPKDRFSAERLKGVDSTLKIQPAKLEDSAVYLCASSQVTAGTGELFFGEGSRLTVL.

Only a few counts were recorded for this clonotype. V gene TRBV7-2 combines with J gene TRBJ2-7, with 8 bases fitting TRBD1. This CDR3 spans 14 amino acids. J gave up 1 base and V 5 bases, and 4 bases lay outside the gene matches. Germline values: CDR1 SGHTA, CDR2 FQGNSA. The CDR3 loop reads CASSKDRVSYEQYF. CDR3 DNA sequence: TGTGCCAGCAGCAAGGACAGGGTTTCCTACGAGCAGTACTTC. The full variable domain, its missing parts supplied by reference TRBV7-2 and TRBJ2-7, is GAGVSQSPSNKVTEKGKDVELRCDPISGHTALYWYRQSLGQGLEFLIYFQGNSAPDKSGLPSDRFSAERTGGSVSTLTIQRTQQEDSAVYLCASSKDRVSYEQYFGPGTRLTVT.

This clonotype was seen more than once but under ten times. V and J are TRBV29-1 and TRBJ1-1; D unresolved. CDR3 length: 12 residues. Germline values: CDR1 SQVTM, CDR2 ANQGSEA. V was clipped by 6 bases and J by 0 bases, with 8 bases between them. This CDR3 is CSVKGLNTEAFF. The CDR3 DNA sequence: TGCAGCGTCAAGGGATTGAACACTGAAGCTTTCTTT. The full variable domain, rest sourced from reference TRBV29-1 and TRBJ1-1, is SAVISQKPSRDICQRGTSLTIQCQVDSQVTMMFWYRQQPGQSLTLIATANQGSEATYESGFVIDKFPISRPNLTFSTLTVSNMSPEDSSIYLCSVKGLNTEAFFGQGTRLTVV.

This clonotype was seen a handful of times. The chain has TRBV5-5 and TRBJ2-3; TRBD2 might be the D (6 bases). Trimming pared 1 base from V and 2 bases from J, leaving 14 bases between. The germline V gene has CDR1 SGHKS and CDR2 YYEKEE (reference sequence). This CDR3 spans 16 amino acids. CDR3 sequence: CASSLMQGGNTDTQYF. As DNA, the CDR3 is TGTGCCAGCAGCTTGATGCAGGGAGGAAACACAGATACGCAGTATTTT.

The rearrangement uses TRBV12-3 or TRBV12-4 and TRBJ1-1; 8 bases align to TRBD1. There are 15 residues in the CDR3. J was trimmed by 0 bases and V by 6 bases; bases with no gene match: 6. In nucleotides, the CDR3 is TGTGCCAGCAGGCAGGGACAGGACGTGAACACTGAAGCTTTCTTT. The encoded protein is CASRQGQDVNTEAFF.

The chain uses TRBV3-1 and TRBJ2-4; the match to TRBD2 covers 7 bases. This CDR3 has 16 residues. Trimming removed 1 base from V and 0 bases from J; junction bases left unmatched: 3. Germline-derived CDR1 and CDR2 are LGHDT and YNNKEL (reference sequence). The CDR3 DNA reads TGTGCCAGCAGCCAAGCTAGCGGACTAGCCAAAAACATTCAGTACTTC. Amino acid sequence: CASSQASGLAKNIQYF.

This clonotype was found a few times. CDR3 in DNA: TGTGCCAGCAGCTTAGAGGGCAGGGGAGGGTCACCCCTCCACTTT. It yields the protein CASSLEGRGGSPLHF. The J gene is TRBJ1-6, the V gene TRBV7-2, with D perhaps matching TRBD1 (6 bases). Per germline, CDR1 SGHTA and CDR2 FQGNSA. V lost 1 base and J lost 10, with 14 bases in between. The CDR3 runs to 15 residues.

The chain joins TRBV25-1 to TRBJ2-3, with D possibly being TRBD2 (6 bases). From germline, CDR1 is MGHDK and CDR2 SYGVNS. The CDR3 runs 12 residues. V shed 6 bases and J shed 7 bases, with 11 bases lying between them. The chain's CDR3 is CASRGRGNTQYF. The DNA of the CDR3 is TGTGCCAGCAGGGGGCGGGGTAATACGCAGTATTTT. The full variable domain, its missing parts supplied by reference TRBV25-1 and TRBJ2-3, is EADIYQTPRYLVIGTGKKITLECSQTMGHDKMYWYQQDPGMELHLIHYSYGVNSTEKGDLSSESTVSRIRTEHFPLTLESARPSHTSQYLCASRGRGNTQYFGPGTRLTVL.